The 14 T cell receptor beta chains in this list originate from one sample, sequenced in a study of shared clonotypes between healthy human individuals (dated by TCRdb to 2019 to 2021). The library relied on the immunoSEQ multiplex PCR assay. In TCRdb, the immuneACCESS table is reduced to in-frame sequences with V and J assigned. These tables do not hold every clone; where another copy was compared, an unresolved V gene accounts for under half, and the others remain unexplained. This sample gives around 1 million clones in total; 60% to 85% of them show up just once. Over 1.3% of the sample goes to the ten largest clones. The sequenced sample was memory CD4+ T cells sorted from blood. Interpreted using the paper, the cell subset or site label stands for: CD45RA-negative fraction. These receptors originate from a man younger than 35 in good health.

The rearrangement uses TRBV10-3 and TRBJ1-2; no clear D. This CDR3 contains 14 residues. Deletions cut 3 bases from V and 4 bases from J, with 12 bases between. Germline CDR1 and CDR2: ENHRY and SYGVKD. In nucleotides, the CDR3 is TGTGCCATCAGTGATAGATCCGCCAGCTATGGCTACACCTTC. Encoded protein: CAISDRSASYGYTF.

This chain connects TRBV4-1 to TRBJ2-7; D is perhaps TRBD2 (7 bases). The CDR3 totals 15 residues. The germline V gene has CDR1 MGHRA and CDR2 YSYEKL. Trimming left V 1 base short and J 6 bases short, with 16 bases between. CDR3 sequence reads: CASSQVGGLGIEQYF. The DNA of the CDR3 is TGCGCCAGCAGCCAAGTGGGGGGGCTGGGCATCGAGCAGTACTTC.

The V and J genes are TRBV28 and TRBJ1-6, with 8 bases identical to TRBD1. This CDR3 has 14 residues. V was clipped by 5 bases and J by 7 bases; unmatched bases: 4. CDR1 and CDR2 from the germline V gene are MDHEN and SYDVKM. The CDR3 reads CASSRDRRNSPLHF. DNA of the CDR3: TGTGCCAGCAGTAGGGACAGGAGAAATTCACCCCTCCACTTT.

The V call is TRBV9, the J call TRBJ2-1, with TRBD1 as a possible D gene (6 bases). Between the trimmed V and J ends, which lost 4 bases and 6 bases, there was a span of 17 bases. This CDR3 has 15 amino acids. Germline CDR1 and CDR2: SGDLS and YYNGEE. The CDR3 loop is CASSSRDTRINEQFF. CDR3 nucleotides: TGTGCCAGCAGCTCCCGGGACACCCGCATCAATGAGCAGTTCTTC. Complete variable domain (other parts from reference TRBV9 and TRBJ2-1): DSGVTQTPKHLITATGQRVTLRCSPRSGDLSVYWYQQSLDQGLQFLIQYYNGEERAKGNILERFSAQQFPDLHSELNLSSLELGDSALYFCASSSRDTRINEQFFGPGTRLTVL.

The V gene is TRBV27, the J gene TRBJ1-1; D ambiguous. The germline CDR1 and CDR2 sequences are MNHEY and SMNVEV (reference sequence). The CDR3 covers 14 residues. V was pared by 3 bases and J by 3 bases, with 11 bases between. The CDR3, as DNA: TGTGCCAGCAGTTTTCAGGCGGACCACACTGAAGCTTTCTTT. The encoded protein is CASSFQADHTEAFF.

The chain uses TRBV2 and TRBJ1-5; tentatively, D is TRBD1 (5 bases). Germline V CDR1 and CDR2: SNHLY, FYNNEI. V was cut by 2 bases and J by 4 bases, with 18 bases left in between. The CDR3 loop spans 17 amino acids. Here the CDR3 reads CASSEIGAANINQPQHF. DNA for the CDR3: TGTGCCAGCAGTGAAATAGGGGCTGCCAATATTAATCAGCCCCAGCATTTT.

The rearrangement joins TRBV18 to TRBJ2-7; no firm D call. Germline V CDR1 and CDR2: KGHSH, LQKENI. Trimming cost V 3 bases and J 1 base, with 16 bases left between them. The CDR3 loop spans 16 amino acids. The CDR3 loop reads CASSPGPSVASYEQYF. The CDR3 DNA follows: TGTGCCAGCTCACCCGGTCCCTCGGTGGCGTCCTACGAGCAGTACTTC.

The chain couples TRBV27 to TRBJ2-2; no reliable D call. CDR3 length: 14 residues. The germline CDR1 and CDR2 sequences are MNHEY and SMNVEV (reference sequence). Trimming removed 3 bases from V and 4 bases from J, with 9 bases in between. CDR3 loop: CASSFSVITGELFF. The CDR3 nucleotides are TGTGCCAGCAGTTTTTCGGTTATCACCGGGGAGCTGTTTTTT.

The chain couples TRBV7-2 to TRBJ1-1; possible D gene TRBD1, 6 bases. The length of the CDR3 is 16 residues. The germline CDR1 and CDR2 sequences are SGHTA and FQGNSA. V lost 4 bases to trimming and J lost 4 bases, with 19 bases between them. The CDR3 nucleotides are TGTGCCAGCAGCTCGATGGAAAGGACAGTGGGCACTGAAGCTTTCTTT. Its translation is CASSSMERTVGTEAFF.

The CDR3, as DNA: TGTGCCAGCAGCCGGGACAGTTTACAAGAGACCCAGTACTTC. It translates to CASSRDSLQETQYF. The chain is built from TRBV28 and TRBJ2-5; 7 nucleotides match TRBD1. Looked up from germline, CDR1 is MDHEN and CDR2 is SYDVKM. With V trimmed by 6 bases and J by 2 bases, 6 bases remained unmatched. This CDR3 contains 14 residues.

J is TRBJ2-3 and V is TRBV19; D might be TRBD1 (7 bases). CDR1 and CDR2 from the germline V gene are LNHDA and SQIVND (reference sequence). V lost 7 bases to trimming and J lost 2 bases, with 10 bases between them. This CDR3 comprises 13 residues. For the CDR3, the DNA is TGTGCCAGTACGGAGGGGGCCACAGATACGCAGTATTTT. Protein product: CASTEGATDTQYF.

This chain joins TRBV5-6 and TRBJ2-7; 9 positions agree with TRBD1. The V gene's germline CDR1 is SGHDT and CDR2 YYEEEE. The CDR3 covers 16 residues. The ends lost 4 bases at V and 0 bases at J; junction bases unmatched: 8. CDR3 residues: CASSPGTGNPSYEQYF. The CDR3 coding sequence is TGTGCCAGCAGCCCCGGGACAGGGAATCCCTCCTACGAGCAGTACTTC.

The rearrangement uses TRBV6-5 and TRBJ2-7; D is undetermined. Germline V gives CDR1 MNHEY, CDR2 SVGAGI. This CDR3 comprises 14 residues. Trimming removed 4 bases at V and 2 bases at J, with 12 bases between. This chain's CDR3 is CASSLGFPAYEQYF. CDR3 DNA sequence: TGTGCCAGCAGTTTGGGGTTTCCTGCCTACGAGCAGTACTTC.

CDR3 sequence (DNA): TGTGCCAGCAGTTTAAGCGGGGGGGCCTGGAATGAGCAGTTCTTC. It translates to CASSLSGGAWNEQFF. The rearrangement links TRBV27 to TRBJ2-1, with 10 bases aligning to TRBD2. The CDR3 consists of 15 residues. The junction had 5 bases not matched to a gene; V was cut back by 2 bases and J by 7 bases. The V gene's germline CDR1 is MNHEY and CDR2 SMNVEV (reference sequence).